Below, 10 T cell receptor beta chains from the same sample are listed, as sequenced in a study of blood T cells in healthy people across ages. A sample-barcoded 5' primer and a J-beta primer mix were used in a second PCR of roughly 6 to 11 cycles. TCRdb ran MiXCR on the 5' RACE reads and lists one entry per CDR3 protein. The table shows 1 million to 1.2 million distinct CDR3 sequences, with 35% to 45% occurring only once. Sequencing was done on a sample of blood. The origin of the receptors is a man between 18 and 29 years old in good health.

The V gene is TRBV20-1, the J gene TRBJ2-3, with 10 positions matching TRBD2. The CDR3 runs 15 residues. The J segment lost 2 bases and the V segment lost 6 bases, leaving 8 bases of the junction unmatched. The germline V gene encodes CDR1 DFQATT and CDR2 SNEGSKA (reference sequence). The CDR3 here is CSASPSGGNTDTQYF. The CDR3 DNA sequence: TGCAGTGCATCCCCTAGCGGGGGAAACACAGATACGCAGTATTTT.

V usage is TRBV11-2 and J usage is TRBJ1-4; D uncertain. Germline loops: CDR1 SGHAT, CDR2 FQNNGV. V gave up 5 bases and J gave up 4 bases, with 5 bases separating them. The CDR3 runs to 12 residues. The CDR3 sequence: CASSPFNEKLFF. The CDR3 coding sequence is TGTGCCAGCAGCCCTTTTAATGAAAAACTGTTTTTT.

There are a few counts of this clonotype. The chain joins TRBV6-1 to TRBJ2-5; possible D gene TRBD1, 6 bases. V was clipped by 11 bases and J by 5 bases, with 18 bases between them. This CDR3 is built from 13 residues. Germline-derived CDR1 and CDR2 are MNHNS and SASEGT. In nucleotides, the CDR3 is TGTGCCTCGACCAACAGGGAAAGCGAGACCCAGTACTTC. It specifies CASTNRESETQYF.

This clonotype was recorded at least ten times. The DNA of the CDR3 is TGTGCCAGCAGCTTGCAGGAGTACTATGGCTACACCTTC. This sequence encodes CASSLQEYYGYTF. The chain joins TRBV7-3 to TRBJ1-2; no firm D call. Germline V gives CDR1 SGHTA, CDR2 FQGTGA. V dropped 3 bases and J dropped 3 bases, with 8 bases sitting between them. CDR3 size: 13 residues. The full variable domain, rest sourced from reference TRBV7-3 and TRBJ1-2, is GAGVSQTPSNKVTEKGKYVELRCDPISGHTALYWYRQSLGQGPEFLIYFQGTGAADDSGLPNDRFFAVRPEGSVSTLKIQRTERGDSAVYLCASSLQEYYGYTFGSGTRLTVV.

This clonotype was observed a handful of times. J is TRBJ2-1 and V is TRBV9; 8 positions match TRBD1. The V gene's germline CDR1 is SGDLS and CDR2 YYNGEE. The CDR3 loop spans 15 amino acids. Unmatched junction bases numbered 5, after V lost 3 bases and J lost 3 bases. CDR3 residues: CASSGADRDYNEQFF. The CDR3 DNA sequence: TGTGCCAGCAGCGGAGCGGACAGGGACTACAATGAGCAGTTCTTC.

The J gene is TRBJ1-1, the V gene TRBV30; D is uncertain. Germline V gives CDR1 GTSNPN, CDR2 SVGIG (reference sequence). V gave up 7 bases and J gave up 1 base, with 13 bases separating them. The CDR3 is 13 amino acids. The CDR3 nucleotides read TGTGCCTCCTTACTACCTAGGAACACTGAAGCTTTCTTT. Its translation: CASLLPRNTEAFF.

V gene TRBV29-1 combines with J gene TRBJ1-4, with 7 bases that match TRBD1. J was trimmed by 7 bases and V by 7 bases; bases with no gene match: 9. Germline-derived CDR1 and CDR2 are SQVTM and ANQGSEA. The CDR3 is made up of 13 amino acids. The CDR3 here is CSAQGTTGEKLFF. For the CDR3, the DNA is TGCAGCGCACAGGGGACGACGGGTGAAAAACTGTTTTTT.

In this sample, this clonotype turned up many times. The genes are TRBV29-1 and TRBJ2-5; 7 bases agree with TRBD1. The length of the CDR3 is 13 residues. The trim removed 7 bases at V and 0 bases at J, leaving 5 bases unmatched. The germline CDR1 and CDR2 sequences are SQVTM and ANQGSEA. The CDR3 loop reads CSALTGNQETQYF. The CDR3 bases are TGCAGCGCCTTGACAGGGAACCAAGAGACCCAGTACTTC.

Worth noting for this clonotype: At one of its ends the junction is not consistent with the germline gene, which may arise from a read error. The rearrangement links TRBV6-6 to TRBJ2-1; TRBD1 is a possible D gene (6 bases). Germline lookup yields CDR1 MNHNY and CDR2 SVGAGI (reference sequence). The CDR3 is 15 amino acids. CDR3 DNA: TGTGCCAGCAGTCCGTTCGGACAGCCCTACAATGGGCAGTTCTTC. Amino acids: CASSPFGQPYNGQFF.

This clonotype occurred once. One junction end disagrees with the germline gene, perhaps due to a read error. The gene calls are TRBV15 and TRBJ2-1; D not certain. Germline values: CDR1 LNHNV, CDR2 YYDKDF (reference sequence). The CDR3 consists of 12 residues. CDR3 residues: CVTSRDLNEQFF. CDR3 coding DNA: TGTGTCACCAGCAGAGATCTGAATGAGCAGTTCTTC.